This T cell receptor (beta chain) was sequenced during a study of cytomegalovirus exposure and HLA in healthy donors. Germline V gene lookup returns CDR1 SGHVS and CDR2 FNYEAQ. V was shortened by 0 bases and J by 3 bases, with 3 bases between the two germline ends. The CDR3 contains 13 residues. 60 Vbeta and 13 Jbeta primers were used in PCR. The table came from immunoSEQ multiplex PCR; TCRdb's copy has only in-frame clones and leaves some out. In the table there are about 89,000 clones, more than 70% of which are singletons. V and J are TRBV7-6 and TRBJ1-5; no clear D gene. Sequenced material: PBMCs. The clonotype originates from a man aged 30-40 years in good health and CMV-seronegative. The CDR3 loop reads CASSLALNQPQHF. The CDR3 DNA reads TGTGCCAGCAGCTTAGCTCTCAATCAGCCCCAGCATTTT.